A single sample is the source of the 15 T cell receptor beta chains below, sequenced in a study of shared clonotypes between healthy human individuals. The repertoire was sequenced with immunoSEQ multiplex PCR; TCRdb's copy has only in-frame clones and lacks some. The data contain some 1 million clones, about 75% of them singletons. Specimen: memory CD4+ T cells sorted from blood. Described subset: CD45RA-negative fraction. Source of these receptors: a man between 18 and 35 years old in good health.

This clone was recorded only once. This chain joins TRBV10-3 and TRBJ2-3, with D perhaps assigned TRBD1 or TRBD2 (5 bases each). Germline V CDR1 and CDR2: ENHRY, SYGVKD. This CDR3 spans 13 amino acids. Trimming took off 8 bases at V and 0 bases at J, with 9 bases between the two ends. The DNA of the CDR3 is TGTGCCATCCGGGACGGAAGCACAGATACGCAGTATTTT. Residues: CAIRDGSTDTQYF.

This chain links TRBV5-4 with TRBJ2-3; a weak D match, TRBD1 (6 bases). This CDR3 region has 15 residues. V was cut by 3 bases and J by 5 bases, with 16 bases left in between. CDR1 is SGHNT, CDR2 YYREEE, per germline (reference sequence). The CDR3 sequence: CASSSPTGAIDTQYF. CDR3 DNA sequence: TGTGCCAGCAGCTCCCCGACAGGTGCAATAGATACGCAGTATTTT. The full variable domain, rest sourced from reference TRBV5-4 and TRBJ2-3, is ETGVTQSPTHLIKTRGQQVTLRCSSQSGHNTVSWYQQALGQGPQFIFQYYREEENGRGNFPPRFSGLQFPNYSSELNVNALELDDSALYLCASSSPTGAIDTQYFGPGTRLTVL.

The CDR3 bases are TGTGCCAGCCGCACCACGGCAGGCTTCTCCTACGAGCAGTACTTC. As protein: CASRTTAGFSYEQYF. The chain recombines TRBV2 with TRBJ2-7; D is undetermined. With 8 bases removed from V and 0 bases from J, the gap between germline ends came to 17 bases. The germline V gene has CDR1 SNHLY and CDR2 FYNNEI. This CDR3 spans 15 amino acids. The entire variable domain, with the rest obtained from reference TRBV2 and TRBJ2-7, is as follows: EPEVTQTPSHQVTQMGQEVILRCVPISNHLYFYWYRQILGQKVEFLVSFYNNEISEKSEIFDDQFSVERPDGSNFTLKIRSTKLEDSAMYFCASRTTAGFSYEQYFGPGTRLTVT.

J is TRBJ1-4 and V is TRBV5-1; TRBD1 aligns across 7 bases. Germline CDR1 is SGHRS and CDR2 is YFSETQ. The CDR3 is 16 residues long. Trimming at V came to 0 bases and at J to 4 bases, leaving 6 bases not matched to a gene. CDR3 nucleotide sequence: TGCGCCAGCAGCTTGGGGAGGGGGCTGGTTAATGAAAAACTGTTTTTT. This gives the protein CASSLGRGLVNEKLFF.

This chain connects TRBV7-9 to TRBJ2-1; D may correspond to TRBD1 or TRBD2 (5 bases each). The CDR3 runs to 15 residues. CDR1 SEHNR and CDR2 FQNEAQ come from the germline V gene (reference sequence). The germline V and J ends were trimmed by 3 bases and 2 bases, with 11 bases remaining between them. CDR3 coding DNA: TGTGCCAGCAGCTTTTCCGGGACGGCCTACAATGAGCAGTTCTTC. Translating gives CASSFSGTAYNEQFF.

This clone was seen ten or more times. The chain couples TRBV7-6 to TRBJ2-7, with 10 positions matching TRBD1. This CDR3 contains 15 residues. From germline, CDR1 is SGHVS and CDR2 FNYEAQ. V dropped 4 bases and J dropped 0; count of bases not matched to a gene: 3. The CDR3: CASSSTGGVSYEQYF. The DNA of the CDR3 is TGTGCCAGCAGCTCGACAGGGGGCGTCTCCTACGAGCAGTACTTC.

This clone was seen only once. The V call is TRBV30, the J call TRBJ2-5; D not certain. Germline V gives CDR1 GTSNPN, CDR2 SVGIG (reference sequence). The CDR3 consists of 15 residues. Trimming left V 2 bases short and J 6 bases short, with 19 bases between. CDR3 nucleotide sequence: TGTGCCTGGAGTCCCTCTGCCTCGTTAAAGAAGACCCAGTACTTC. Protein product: CAWSPSASLKKTQYF.

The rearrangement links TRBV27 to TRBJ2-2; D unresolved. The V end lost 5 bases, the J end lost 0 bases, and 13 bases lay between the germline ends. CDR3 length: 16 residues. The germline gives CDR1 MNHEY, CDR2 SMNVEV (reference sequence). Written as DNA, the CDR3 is TGTGCCAGCAGTAAATATAGCACAGCGAACACCGGGGAGCTGTTTTTT. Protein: CASSKYSTANTGELFF.

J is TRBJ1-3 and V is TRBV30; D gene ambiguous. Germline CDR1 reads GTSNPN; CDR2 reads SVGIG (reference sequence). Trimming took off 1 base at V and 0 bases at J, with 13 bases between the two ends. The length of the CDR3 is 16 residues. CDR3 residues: CAWSGVKDRSGNTIYF. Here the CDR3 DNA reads TGTGCCTGGAGTGGGGTCAAGGACCGCTCTGGAAACACCATATATTTT. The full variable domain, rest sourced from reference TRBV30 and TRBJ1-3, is SQTIHQWPATLVQPVGSPLSLECTVEGTSNPNLYWYRQAAGRGLQLLFYSVGIGQISSEVPQNLSASRPQDRQFILSSKKLLLSDSGFYLCAWSGVKDRSGNTIYFGEGSWLTVV.

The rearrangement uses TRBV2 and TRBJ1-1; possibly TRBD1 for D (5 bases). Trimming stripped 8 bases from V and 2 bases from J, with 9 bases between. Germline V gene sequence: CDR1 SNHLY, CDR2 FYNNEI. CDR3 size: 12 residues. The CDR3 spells CASLTENTEAFF. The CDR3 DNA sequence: TGTGCCAGCCTGACAGAAAACACTGAAGCTTTCTTT.

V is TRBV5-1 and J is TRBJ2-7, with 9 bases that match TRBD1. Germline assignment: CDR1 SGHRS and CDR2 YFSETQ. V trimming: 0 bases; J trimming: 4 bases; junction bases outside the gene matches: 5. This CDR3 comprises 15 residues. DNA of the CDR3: TGCGCCAGCAGCTTGGGGGGACAGGGTTTTTACGAGCAGTACTTC. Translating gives CASSLGGQGFYEQYF. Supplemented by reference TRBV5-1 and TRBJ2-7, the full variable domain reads KAGVTQTPRYLIKTRGQQVTLSCSPISGHRSVSWYQQTPGQGLQFLFEYFSETQRNKGNFPGRFSGRQFSNSRSEMNVSTLELGDSALYLCASSLGGQGFYEQYFGPGTRLTVT.

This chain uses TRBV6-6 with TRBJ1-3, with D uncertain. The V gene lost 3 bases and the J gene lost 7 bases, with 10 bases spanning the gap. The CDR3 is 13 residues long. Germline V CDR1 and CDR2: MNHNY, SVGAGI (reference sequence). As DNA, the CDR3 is TGTGCCAGCAGTTATGGGGTGCTGAACACCATATATTTT. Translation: CASSYGVLNTIYF.

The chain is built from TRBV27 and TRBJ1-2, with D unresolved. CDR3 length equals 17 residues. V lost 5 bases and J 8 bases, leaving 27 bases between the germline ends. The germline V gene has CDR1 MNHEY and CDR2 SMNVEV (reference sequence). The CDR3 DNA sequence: TGTGCCAGCAGTCCTTGGCCCCCGAGCAGTGCCCTTAAGGGCTACACCTTC. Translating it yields CASSPWPPSSALKGYTF.

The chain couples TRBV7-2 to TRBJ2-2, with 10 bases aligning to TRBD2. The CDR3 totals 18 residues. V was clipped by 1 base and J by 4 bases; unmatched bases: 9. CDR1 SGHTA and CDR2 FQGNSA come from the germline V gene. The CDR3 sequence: CASSLVASGSGGTGELFF. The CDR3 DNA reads TGTGCCAGCAGCTTAGTGGCTAGCGGGAGCGGGGGCACCGGGGAGCTGTTTTTT.

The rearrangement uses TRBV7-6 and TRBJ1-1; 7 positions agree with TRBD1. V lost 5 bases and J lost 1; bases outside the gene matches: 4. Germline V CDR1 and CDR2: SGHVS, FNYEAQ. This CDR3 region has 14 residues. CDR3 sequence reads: CASSTWTGNTEAFF. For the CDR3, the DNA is TGTGCCAGCAGCACCTGGACAGGGAACACTGAAGCTTTCTTT.